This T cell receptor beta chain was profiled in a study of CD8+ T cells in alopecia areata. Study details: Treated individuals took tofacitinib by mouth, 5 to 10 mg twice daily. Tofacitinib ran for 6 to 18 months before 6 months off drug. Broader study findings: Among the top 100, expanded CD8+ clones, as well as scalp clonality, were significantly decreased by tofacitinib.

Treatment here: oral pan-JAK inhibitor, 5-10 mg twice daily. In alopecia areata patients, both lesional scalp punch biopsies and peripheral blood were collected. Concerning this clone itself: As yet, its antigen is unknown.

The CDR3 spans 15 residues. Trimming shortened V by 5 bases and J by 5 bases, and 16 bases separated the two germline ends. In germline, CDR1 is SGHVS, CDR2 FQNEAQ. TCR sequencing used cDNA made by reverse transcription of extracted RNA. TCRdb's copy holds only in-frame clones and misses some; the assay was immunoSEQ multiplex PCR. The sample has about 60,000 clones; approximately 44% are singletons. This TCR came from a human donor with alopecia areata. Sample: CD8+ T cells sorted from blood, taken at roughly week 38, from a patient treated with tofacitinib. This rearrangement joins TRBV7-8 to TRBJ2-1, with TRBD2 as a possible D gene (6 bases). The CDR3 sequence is CASSTTRDGDNEQFF. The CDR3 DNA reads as TGTGCCAGCAGCACCACGCGGGACGGTGACAATGAGCAGTTCTTC.